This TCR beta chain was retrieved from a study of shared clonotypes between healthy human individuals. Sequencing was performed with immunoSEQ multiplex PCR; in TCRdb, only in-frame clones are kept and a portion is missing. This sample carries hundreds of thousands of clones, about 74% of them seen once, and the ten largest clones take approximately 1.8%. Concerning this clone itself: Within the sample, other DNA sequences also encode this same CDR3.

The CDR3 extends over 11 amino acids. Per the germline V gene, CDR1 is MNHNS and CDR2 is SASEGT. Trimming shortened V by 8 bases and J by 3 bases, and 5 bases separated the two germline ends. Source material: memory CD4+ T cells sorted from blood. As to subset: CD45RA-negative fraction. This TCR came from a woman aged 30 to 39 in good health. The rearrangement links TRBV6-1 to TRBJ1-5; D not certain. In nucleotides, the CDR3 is TGTGCCAGCCGGGACAATCAGCCCCAGCATTTT. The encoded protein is CASRDNQPQHF.